This TCR beta chain came from a study of cytomegalovirus exposure and HLA in healthy donors. This CDR3 contains 13 residues. Trimming left V 2 bases short and J 5 bases short, with 10 bases between. CDR1 is SGHRS, CDR2 YFSETQ, per germline. Concerning this clone: The target antigen is unknown.

Findings and caveats of the study: Follow-up analysis later connected one missense variant in DCLRE1C with trimming of TCR beta V- and J-genes.

The PCR was carried out with 60 Vbeta primers and 13 Jbeta primers. Using immunoSEQ multiplex PCR, the repertoire was profiled, and TCRdb retains in-frame clones only, with some absent. This table has tens of thousands of clones, 80% to 90% appearing once. The specimen was PBMCs. This chain uses TRBV5-1 with TRBJ2-5; the D is unclear. The TCR was taken from a woman in her twenties or thirties in good health and CMV-seronegative. CDR3 sequence (DNA): TGCGCCAGCAGCTTTCCCGCGAGGGAGACCCAGTACTTC. It codes for CASSFPARETQYF.